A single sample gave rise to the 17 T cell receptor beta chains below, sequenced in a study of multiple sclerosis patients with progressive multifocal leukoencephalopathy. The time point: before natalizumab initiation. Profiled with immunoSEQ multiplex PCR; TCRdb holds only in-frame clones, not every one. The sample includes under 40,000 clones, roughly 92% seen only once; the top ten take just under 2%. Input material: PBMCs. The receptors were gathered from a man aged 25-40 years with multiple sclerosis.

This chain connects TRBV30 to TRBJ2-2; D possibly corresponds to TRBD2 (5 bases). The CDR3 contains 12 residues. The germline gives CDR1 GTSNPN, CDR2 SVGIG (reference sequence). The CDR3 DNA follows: TGTGCAAGAGGGCCTAGCCCCGGGGAGCTGTTTTTT. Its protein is CARGPSPGELFF.

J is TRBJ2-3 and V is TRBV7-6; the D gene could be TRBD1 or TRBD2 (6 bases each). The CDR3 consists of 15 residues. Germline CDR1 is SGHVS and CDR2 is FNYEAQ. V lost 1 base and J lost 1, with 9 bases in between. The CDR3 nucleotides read TGTGCCAGCAGCTTAGGGGGGGCTCGCACAGATACGCAGTATTTT. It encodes CASSLGGARTDTQYF.

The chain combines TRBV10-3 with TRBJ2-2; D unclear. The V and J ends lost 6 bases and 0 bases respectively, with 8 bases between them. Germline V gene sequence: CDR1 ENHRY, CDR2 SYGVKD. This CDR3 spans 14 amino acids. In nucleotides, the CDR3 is TGTGCCATCAGGGACGACGCGAACACCGGGGAGCTGTTTTTT. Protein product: CAIRDDANTGELFF.

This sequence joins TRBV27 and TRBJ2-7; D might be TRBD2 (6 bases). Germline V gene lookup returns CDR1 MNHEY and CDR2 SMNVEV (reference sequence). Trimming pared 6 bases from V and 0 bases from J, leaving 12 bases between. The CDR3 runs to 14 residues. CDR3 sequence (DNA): TGTGCCAGCAGCTATAGCGGTAGCTCCTACGAGCAGTACGTC. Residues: CASSYSGSSYEQYV.

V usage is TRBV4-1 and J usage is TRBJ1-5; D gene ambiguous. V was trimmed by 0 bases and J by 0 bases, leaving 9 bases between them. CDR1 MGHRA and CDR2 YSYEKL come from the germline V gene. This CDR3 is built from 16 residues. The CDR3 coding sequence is TGCGCCAGCAGCCAAGAGCGCACAGCTAGCAATCAGCCCCAGCATTTT. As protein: CASSQERTASNQPQHF.

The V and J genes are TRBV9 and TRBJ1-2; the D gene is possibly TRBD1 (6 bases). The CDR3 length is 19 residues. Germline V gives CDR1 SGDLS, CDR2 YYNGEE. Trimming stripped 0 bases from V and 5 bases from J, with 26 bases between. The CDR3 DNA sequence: TGTGCCAGCAGCGTAGAGGATGGGCTGTGGGGGGCAGTTGGGTATGGCTACACCTTC. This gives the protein CASSVEDGLWGAVGYGYTF.

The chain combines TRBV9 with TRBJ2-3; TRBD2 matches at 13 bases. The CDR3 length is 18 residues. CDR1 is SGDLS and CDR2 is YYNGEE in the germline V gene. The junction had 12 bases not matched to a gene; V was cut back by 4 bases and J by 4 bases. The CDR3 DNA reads TGTGCCAGCAGCCCTCGACTAGCGGGAGGCTCGAATGCAGATACGCAGTATTTT. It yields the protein CASSPRLAGGSNADTQYF.

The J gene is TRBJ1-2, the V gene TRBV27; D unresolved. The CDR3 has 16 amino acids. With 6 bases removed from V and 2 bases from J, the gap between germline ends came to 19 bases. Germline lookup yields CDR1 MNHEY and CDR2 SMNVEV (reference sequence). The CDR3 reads CASSLISELGNYGYTF. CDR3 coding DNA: TGTGCCAGCAGCCTCATATCAGAACTGGGGAACTATGGCTACACCTTC.

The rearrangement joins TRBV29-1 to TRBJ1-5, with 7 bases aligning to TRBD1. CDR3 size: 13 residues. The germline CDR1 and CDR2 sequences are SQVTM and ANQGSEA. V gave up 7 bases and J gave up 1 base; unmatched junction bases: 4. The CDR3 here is CSAQTGSNQPQHF. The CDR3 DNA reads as TGCAGCGCCCAGACAGGGAGCAATCAGCCCCAGCATTTT.

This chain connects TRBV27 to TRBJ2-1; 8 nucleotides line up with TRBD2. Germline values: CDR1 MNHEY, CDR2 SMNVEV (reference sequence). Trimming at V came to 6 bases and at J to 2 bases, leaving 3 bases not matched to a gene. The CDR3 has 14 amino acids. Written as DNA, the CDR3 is TGTGCCAGCAGGAGGCGGGGGGCCTACAATGAGCAGTTCTTC. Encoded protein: CASRRRGAYNEQFF.

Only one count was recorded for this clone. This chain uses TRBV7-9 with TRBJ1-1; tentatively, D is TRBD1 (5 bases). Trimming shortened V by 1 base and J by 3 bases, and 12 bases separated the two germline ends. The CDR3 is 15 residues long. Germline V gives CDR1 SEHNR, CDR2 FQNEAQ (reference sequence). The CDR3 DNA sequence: TGTGCCAGCAGCTTAGTTGGGAGGGGTGACACTGAAGCTTTCTTT. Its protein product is CASSLVGRGDTEAFF.

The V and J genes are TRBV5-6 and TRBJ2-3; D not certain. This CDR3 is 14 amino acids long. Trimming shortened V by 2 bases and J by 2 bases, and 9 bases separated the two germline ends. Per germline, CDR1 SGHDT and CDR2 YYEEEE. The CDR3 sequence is CASSFIRPTDTQYF. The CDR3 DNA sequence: TGTGCCAGCAGCTTTATTAGGCCCACAGATACGCAGTATTTT.

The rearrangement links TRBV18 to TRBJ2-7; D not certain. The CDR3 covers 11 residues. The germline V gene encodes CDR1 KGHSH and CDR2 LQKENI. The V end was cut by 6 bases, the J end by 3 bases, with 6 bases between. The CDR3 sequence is CASSGLYEQYF. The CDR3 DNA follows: TGTGCCAGCTCGGGCCTCTACGAGCAGTACTTC.

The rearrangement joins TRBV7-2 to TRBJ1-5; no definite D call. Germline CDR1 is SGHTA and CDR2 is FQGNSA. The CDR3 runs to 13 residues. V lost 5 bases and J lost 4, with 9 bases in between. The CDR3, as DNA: TGTGCCAGCAGCCCCCAGCAGAATCAGCCCCAGCATTTT. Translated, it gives CASSPQQNQPQHF. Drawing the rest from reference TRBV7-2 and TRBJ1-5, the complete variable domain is GAGVSQSPSNKVTEKGKDVELRCDPISGHTALYWYRQSLGQGLEFLIYFQGNSAPDKSGLPSDRFSAERTGGSVSTLTIQRTQQEDSAVYLCASSPQQNQPQHFGDGTRLSIL.

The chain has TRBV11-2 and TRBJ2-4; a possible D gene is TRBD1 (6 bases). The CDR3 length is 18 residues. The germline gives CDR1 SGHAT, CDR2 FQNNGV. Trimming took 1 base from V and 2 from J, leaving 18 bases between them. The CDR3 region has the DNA TGTGCCAGCAGCTTAGTGGTGGGCTCTCGGGACACCAAAAACATTCAGTACTTC. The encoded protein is CASSLVVGSRDTKNIQYF.

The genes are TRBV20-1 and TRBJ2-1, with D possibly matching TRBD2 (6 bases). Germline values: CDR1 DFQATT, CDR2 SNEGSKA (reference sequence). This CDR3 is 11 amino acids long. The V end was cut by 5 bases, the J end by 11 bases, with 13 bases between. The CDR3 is CSASSGGQQFF. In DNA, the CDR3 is TGCAGTGCTTCCTCCGGGGGTCAGCAGTTCTTC.

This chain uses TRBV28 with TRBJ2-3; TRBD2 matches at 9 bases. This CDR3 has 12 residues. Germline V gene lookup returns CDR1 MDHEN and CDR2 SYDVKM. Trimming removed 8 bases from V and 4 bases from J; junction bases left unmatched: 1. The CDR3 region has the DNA TGTGCCAGCGAGCGGGAGGCAGATACGCAGTATTTT. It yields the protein CASEREADTQYF.